This TCR beta chain was sequenced in a study of cytomegalovirus exposure and HLA in healthy donors. Findings and limits, study-wide: A later analysis showed TCR association rates differing by HLA locus, peaking at DRB1 and lowest at HLA-C. Later analysis suggested links between common viral pathogens and several top significant clusters. The HLA-A and HLA-B alleles of most subjects were reportedly predicted accurately from TCR beta sequences.

Worth noting for this clone: No antigen is known for it.

This PCR relied on a set of 60 Vbeta primers and 13 Jbeta primers. Clones were sequenced by immunoSEQ multiplex PCR, and TCRdb holds only the in-frame ones, with some missing. The sample table includes 96,000 or so clones. The CDR3 covers 14 residues. The germline CDR1 and CDR2 sequences are MNHEY and SVGAGI. With 5 bases removed from V and 2 bases from J, the gap between germline ends came to 11 bases. The specimen sequenced was PBMCs. The clonotype comes from a woman aged 30 to 39 in good health and CMV-seronegative. This chain uses TRBV6-5 with TRBJ2-3; D is perhaps TRBD2 (6 bases). The CDR3 DNA sequence: TGTGCCAGCAGTAAAAGGGACTCCACAGATACGCAGTATTTT. Translation: CASSKRDSTDTQYF.